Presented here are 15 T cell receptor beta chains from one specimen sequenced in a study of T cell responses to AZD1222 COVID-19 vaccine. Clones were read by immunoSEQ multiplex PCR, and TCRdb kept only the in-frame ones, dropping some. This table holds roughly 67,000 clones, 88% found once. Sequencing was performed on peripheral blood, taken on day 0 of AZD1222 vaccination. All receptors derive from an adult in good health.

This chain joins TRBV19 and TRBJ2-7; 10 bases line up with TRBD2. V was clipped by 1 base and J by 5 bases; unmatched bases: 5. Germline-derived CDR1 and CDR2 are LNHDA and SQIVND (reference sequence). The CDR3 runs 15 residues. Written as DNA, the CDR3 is TGTGCCAGTAGTATAGGGGCACTAGCGGGAAACGAGCAGTACTTC. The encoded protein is CASSIGALAGNEQYF.

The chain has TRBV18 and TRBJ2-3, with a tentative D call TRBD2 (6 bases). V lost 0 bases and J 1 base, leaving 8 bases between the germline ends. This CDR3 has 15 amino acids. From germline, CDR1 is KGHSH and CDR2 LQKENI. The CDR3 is CASSPPGLRTDTQYF. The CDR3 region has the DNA TGTGCCAGCTCACCACCGGGACTCCGCACAGATACGCAGTATTTT.

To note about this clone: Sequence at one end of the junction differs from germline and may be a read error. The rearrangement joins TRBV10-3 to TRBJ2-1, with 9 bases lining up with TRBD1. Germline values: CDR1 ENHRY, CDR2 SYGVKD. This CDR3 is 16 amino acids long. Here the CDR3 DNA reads TGTGCCATCAGCCGGGACAGGGAAACCGTTATTAATGGGCAGTTCTTC. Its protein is CAISRDRETVINGQFF.

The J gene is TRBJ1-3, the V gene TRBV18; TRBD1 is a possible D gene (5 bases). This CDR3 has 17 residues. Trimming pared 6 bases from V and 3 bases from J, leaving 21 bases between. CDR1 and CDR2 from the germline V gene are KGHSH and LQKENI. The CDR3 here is CASSQGTTGTGGNTIYF. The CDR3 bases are TGTGCCAGCTCCCAAGGGACCACCGGGACGGGTGGAAACACCATATATTTT.

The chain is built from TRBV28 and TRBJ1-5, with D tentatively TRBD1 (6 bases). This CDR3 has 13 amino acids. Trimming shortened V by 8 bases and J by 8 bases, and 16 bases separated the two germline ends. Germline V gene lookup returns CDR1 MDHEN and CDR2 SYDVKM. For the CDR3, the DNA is TGTGCCAGCGAGGGGGGGCGCCTCGAGCCCCAGCATTTT. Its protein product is CASEGGRLEPQHF.

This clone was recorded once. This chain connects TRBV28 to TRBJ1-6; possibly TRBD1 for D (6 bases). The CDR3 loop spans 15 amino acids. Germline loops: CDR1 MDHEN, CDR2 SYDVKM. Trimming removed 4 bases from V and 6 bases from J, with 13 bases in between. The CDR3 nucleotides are TGTGCCAGCAGTTCGCGGGGGCTGGGTAATTCACCCCTCCACTTT. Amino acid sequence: CASSSRGLGNSPLHF.

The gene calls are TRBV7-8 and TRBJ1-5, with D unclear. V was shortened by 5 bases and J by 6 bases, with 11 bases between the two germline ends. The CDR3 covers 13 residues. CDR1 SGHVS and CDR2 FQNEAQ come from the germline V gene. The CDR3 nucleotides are TGTGCCAGCAGCAAATCAAGGGTTCAGCCCCAGCATTTT. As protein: CASSKSRVQPQHF.

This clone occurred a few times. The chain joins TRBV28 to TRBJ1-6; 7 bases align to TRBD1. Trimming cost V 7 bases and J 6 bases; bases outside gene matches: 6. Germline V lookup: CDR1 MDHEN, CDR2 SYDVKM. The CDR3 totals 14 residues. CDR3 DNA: TGTGCCAGCACCCTGACAGGGTTTAATTCACCCCTCCACTTT. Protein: CASTLTGFNSPLHF.

This CDR3 reads CASSLLTSGSRETQYF. CDR3 nucleotide sequence: TGTGCCAGCAGTTTGCTGACTAGCGGGAGTCGGGAGACCCAGTACTTC. The J gene is TRBJ2-5, the V gene TRBV27; 12 positions match TRBD2. The CDR3 has 16 amino acids. V trimming: 3 bases; J trimming: 5 bases; junction bases outside the gene matches: 7. CDR1 is MNHEY, CDR2 SMNVEV, per germline (reference sequence).

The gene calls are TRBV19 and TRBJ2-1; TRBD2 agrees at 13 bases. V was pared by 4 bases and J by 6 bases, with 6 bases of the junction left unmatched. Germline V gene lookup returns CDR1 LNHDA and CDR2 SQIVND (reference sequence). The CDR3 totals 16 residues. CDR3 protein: CASSNTGTSGANEQFF. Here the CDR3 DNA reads TGTGCCAGTAGTAATACCGGGACTAGCGGGGCCAATGAGCAGTTCTTC.

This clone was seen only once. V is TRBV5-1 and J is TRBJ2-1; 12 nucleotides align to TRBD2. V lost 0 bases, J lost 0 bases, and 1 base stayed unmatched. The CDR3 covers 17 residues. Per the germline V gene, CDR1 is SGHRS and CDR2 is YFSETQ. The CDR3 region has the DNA TGCGCCAGCAGCTTGGGACTAGCGGGAGCCTCCTACAATGAGCAGTTCTTC. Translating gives CASSLGLAGASYNEQFF.

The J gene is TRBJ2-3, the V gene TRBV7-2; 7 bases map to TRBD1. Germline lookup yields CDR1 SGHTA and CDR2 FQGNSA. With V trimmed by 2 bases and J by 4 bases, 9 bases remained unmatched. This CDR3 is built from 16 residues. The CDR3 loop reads CASSLRGTVPSDTQYF. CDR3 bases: TGTGCCAGCAGCTTACGAGGGACAGTACCTTCAGATACGCAGTATTTT. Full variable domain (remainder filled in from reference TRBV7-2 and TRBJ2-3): GAGVSQSPSNKVTEKGKDVELRCDPISGHTALYWYRQSLGQGLEFLIYFQGNSAPDKSGLPSDRFSAERTGGSVSTLTIQRTQQEDSAVYLCASSLRGTVPSDTQYFGPGTRLTVL.

The DNA of the CDR3 is TGTGCCACCAGTGGGGGAGAGACGGAAAATCAGCCCCAGCATTTT. Protein sequence: CATSGGETENQPQHF. The gene calls are TRBV24-1 and TRBJ1-5; D unclear. CDR1 and CDR2 from the germline V gene are KGHDR and SFDVKD. This CDR3 contains 15 residues. V was trimmed by 5 bases and J by 4 bases, leaving 14 bases between them.

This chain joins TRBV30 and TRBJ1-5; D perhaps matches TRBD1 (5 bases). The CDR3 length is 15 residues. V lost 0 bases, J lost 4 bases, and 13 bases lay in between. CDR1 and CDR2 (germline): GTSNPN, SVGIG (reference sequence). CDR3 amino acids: CAWSVETASNQPQHF. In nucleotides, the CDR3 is TGTGCCTGGAGTGTAGAGACAGCCAGTAATCAGCCCCAGCATTTT.

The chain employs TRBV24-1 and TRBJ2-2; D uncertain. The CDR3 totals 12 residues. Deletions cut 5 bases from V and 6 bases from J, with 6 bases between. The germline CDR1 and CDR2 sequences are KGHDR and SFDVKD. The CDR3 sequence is CATSVRPGELFF. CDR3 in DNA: TGTGCCACCAGTGTGAGGCCCGGGGAGCTGTTTTTT.